This T cell receptor beta chain comes out of a study of blood T cells in healthy people across ages (dated by TCRdb to 2015 to 2017). A note on the overall study: In model experiments, roughly one uniquely barcoded TCR beta cDNA molecule per two T cells was captured by template switching. Age-related changes in TCR beta repertoire diversity were measured in the study by deep sequencing normalized with unique cDNA molecular identifiers. The donors were divided into four age groups: young (average about 15 years), middle-aged (approximately 39), aged (around 67) and long-lived (about 90). Donors of different ages were randomly distributed across sequencing lanes to avoid experimental bias. Using the same blood draw, the study looked at two additional independent replicas of 1 million unique cDNA reads for two donors, one aged 18 to 30 and the other aged 80 or older.

Libraries were built with 5' RACE. TCRdb lists the instrument as Illumina HiSeq 2500. A second roughly 6 to 11 cycle PCR used a sample-barcoded 5' primer and a J-beta primer mix. A unique molecular identifier was introduced onto each TCR beta cDNA molecule by a template-switch 5' adaptor carrying 12 random nucleotides. Each sample yielded at least 2.5 million CDR3-containing paired-end reads. All of the RNA was converted into first-strand cDNA using the Mint cDNA synthesis kit, with a TRBC-specific oligonucleotide serving as the primer. Following uracil-DNA glycosylase treatment, all cDNA underwent a first 18-cycle PCR with the universal primers M1SS and BC2_uni_R. Per the authors' processing: Normalization of each sample was performed by random selection of 1 million high-quality reads, each carrying a distinct molecular identifier. Instead of being binned into consensus sequences, reads with shared molecular identifiers were discarded. MiTCR, with a Q25 quality threshold and the strictest error-elimination algorithm, was used for CDR3 identification, clonotype clustering and error correction. Lower-bound total TCR beta diversity was estimated with a nonparametric unseen species model using Euler transformation. TCRdb passed the public sequencing reads through fastp at Q25 and MiXCR, retaining productive beta sequences. Rows are combined by CDR3 protein, so each entry shows the most common genes and DNA. It is TCRdb's table, rather than the study itself, that gives the V and J calls and clone size. The sample table contains about 700,000 distinct CDR3 sequences; only one count was recorded for approximately 29% of them. The ten largest clones capture roughly 15% of the sample.

To note about this clonotype: The target of this receptor is not known. The missing conserved phenylalanine or tryptophan at the end of this CDR3 makes a read error likely.

Clipping removes 2 bases from V and 9 bases from J, with 4 as the unmatched junction base count. With termini counted, the CDR3 has 15 amino acids. Only the CDR3 portion is preserved as DNA: 45 bases, with reading frame beginning at the first base. CDR1 SGHDT and CDR2 YYEEEE are derived from the germline V gene. The donors were some 39 Caucasian individuals from Russia, aged 6 to 90 years, who were systemically healthy. Each donor gave roughly 9.5 milliliters of peripheral blood, collected into EDTA-treated Vacutainer tubes. Ficoll-Paque density-gradient centrifugation was used to isolate PBMCs, with at least 7 million per sample. Total RNA was extracted from PBMCs with Trizol reagent, with at least 6 micrograms obtained per sample. Naive CD45RAhigh/CD27high T cell percentages were measured by flow cytometry on a PBMC aliquot from every donor. Findings and caveats that apply to the study as a whole: Compared with the aged group, the long-lived group had more naive CD4+ T cells, fewer expanded clones and increased TCR diversity, suggesting age selection. Conclusive comparison of naive and antigen-experienced compartments was prevented by the profiling of bulk unsorted PBMCs. Observed TCR beta diversity per million T cells fell roughly linearly with age, and a significant reduction was already apparent by age about 38. Estimates of total diversity based on one million sequenced T cells were considered lower bounds and underestimates. Observed TCR beta diversity correlated strongly with the percentage of naive T cells measured by flow cytometry. The CMV infection status of donors was not known, potentially confounding age-related changes in expanded clonotypes.

The chain was built from TRBV5-6 and TRBJ1-6; TRBD1 aligns with 11 central bases. The sequenced material came from blood. The sequence was collected from a woman older than 75 in good health. Donor details come from another sample of the same person, matched by shared clones. The sequenced DNA: TGTGCCAGCAGCTTACAAGGACAGGGGGCTTCACCCCTCCACTTG. This codes for CASSLQGQGASPLHL.